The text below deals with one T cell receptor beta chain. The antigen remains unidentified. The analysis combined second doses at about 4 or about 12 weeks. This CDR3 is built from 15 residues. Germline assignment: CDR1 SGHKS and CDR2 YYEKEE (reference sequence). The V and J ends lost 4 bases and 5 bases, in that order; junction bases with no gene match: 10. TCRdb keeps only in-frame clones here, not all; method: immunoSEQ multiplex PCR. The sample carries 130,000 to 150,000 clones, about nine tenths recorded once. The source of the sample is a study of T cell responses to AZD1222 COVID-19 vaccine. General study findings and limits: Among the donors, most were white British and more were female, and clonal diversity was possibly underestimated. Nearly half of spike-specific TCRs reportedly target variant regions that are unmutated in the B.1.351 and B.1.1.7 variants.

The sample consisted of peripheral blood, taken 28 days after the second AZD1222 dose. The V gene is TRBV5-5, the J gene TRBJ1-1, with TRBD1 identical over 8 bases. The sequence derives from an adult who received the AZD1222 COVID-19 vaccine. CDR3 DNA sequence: TGTGCCAGCAGCCCCCACCAGGGGGCCAAAACTGAAGCTTTCTTT. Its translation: CASSPHQGAKTEAFF.